This T cell receptor (beta chain) was found in a study of cytomegalovirus exposure and HLA in healthy donors. The CDR3 is made up of 18 amino acids. V dropped 6 bases and J dropped 8; count of bases not matched to a gene: 21. Germline CDR1 reads SGHDT; CDR2 reads YYEEEE. PCR primers comprised 60 Vbeta and 13 Jbeta primers. Produced via immunoSEQ multiplex PCR; TCRdb's table is partial and in-frame only. The profile shows about 130,000 clones, 65% to 90% of them singletons. This TCR came from a man younger than 35 in good health and CMV-seronegative. Sequencing was carried out using PBMCs. The chain combines TRBV5-6 with TRBJ1-4; 8 bases align to TRBD1. CDR3 sequence: CASTIGGDRYFRREKLFF. The CDR3, as DNA: TGTGCCAGCACCATAGGCGGGGACAGGTACTTCCGCCGGGAAAAACTGTTTTTT.